One and the same sample provided the 21 T cell receptor beta chains below, sequenced in a study of cytomegalovirus exposure and HLA in healthy donors. TCRdb keeps only in-frame clones here, not all; method: immunoSEQ multiplex PCR. Among 150,000 to 200,000 clones listed, about nine tenths were seen once. Sequencing was carried out using PBMCs. The receptor set was obtained from a man younger than 40 in good health and CMV-seropositive.

V gene TRBV11-2 combines with J gene TRBJ1-2; tentative D call: TRBD1 (5 bases). The CDR3 has 14 residues. CDR1 is SGHAT, CDR2 FQNNGV, per germline. V was clipped by 0 bases and J by 4 bases, with 9 bases between them. The CDR3 DNA reads as TGTGCCAGCAGCTTAGAGACAGCTATCTATGGCTACACCTTC. Its translation: CASSLETAIYGYTF.

The rearrangement links TRBV12-5 to TRBJ2-1, with D tentatively TRBD1 (7 bases). Trimming took 7 bases from V and 5 from J, leaving 24 bases between them. This CDR3 has 17 residues. Per germline, CDR1 LGHNT and CDR2 FRNRAP. The CDR3, as DNA: TGTGCTAGTGCCCTAGTGGAGGGACAGCTACATCACAATGAGCAGTTCTTC. This gives the protein CASALVEGQLHHNEQFF. Full variable domain (rest looked up from reference TRBV12-5 and TRBJ2-1): DARVTQTPRHKVTEMGQEVTMRCQPILGHNTVFWYRQTMMQGLELLAYFRNRAPLDDSGMPKDRFSAEMPDATLATLKIQPSEPRDSAVYFCASALVEGQLHHNEQFFGPGTRLTVL.

The chain joins TRBV7-6 to TRBJ2-2; possibly TRBD1 for D (6 bases). Germline V gene data show CDR1 as SGHVS and CDR2 as FNYEAQ. The CDR3 length is 14 residues. Trimming removed 4 bases from V and 7 bases from J, with 13 bases in between. As DNA, the CDR3 is TGTGCCAGCAGCTCCTACAGGGTCGGCGGGGAGCTGTTTTTT. This codes for CASSSYRVGGELFF.

The chain's CDR3 is CASSLGLDQETQYF. The CDR3 DNA reads TGCGCCAGCAGCTTAGGACTTGACCAAGAGACCCAGTACTTC. The chain has TRBV5-1 and TRBJ2-5; possible D gene TRBD2, 5 bases. The CDR3 runs 14 residues. The V gene's germline CDR1 is SGHRS and CDR2 YFSETQ. Trimming cost V 2 bases and J 0 bases, with 8 bases left between them. Based on the CDR3 plus reference TRBV5-1 and TRBJ2-5, the full variable domain is KAGVTQTPRYLIKTRGQQVTLSCSPISGHRSVSWYQQTPGQGLQFLFEYFSETQRNKGNFPGRFSGRQFSNSRSEMNVSTLELGDSALYLCASSLGLDQETQYFGPGTRLLVL.

The chain recombines TRBV27 with TRBJ2-3, with D unresolved. The germline V gene has CDR1 MNHEY and CDR2 SMNVEV (reference sequence). This CDR3 comprises 16 residues. Trimming took 3 bases from V and 2 from J, leaving 15 bases between them. This chain's CDR3 is CASSFGLGQDTDTQYF. DNA for the CDR3: TGTGCCAGCAGTTTTGGTTTGGGCCAGGACACAGATACGCAGTATTTT.

The chain uses TRBV6-1 and TRBJ1-3; D is unclear. The CDR3 is 13 amino acids. The germline V and J ends were trimmed by 4 bases and 4 bases, with 8 bases remaining between them. Looked up from germline, CDR1 is MNHNS and CDR2 is SASEGT. The CDR3 protein is CASSAGFGNTIYF. The CDR3 DNA sequence: TGTGCCAGCAGTGCCGGTTTCGGAAACACCATATATTTT.

The chain joins TRBV7-6 to TRBJ1-3; TRBD1 matches 9 bases. J gave up 3 bases and V 5 bases, and 11 bases lay outside the gene matches. Per the germline V gene, CDR1 is SGHVS and CDR2 is FNYEAQ. CDR3 length: 17 residues. CDR3 sequence: CASSPRTGDRLGNTIYF. The CDR3 region has the DNA TGTGCCAGCAGCCCCCGGACAGGGGACAGACTTGGAAACACCATATATTTT.

The table lists this clone with a few counts. The chain employs TRBV11-3 and TRBJ1-6; D perhaps matches TRBD1 (6 bases). The CDR3 loop spans 13 amino acids. Trimming left V 1 base short and J 10 bases short, with 8 bases between. The germline V gene has CDR1 SGHNT and CDR2 YENEEA. The CDR3 is CASSLGGQSPLHF. The CDR3 bases are TGTGCCAGCAGCTTAGGGGGGCAGTCACCCCTCCACTTT. Variable domain in full (rest from reference TRBV11-3 and TRBJ1-6): EAGVVQSPRYKIIEKKQPVAFWCNPISGHNTLYWYLQNLGQGPELLIRYENEEAVDDSQLPKDRFSAERLKGVDSTLKIQPAELGDSAVYLCASSLGGQSPLHFGNGTRLTVT.

This clone was observed at least ten times. The J gene is TRBJ2-1, the V gene TRBV7-9, with 7 positions matching TRBD1. J gave up 6 bases and V 5 bases, and 7 bases lay outside the gene matches. The CDR3 runs to 14 residues. Germline CDR1 reads SEHNR; CDR2 reads FQNEAQ (reference sequence). The CDR3 loop is CASSPGGLGNEQFF. The DNA of the CDR3 is TGTGCCAGCAGCCCAGGGGGTTTGGGCAATGAGCAGTTCTTC. The full variable domain, completed using reference TRBV7-9 and TRBJ2-1, is DTGVSQNPRHKITKRGQNVTFRCDPISEHNRLYWYRQTLGQGPEFLTYFQNEAQLEKSRLLSDRFSAERPKGSFSTLEIQRTEQGDSAMYLCASSPGGLGNEQFFGPGTRLTVL.

The chain couples TRBV28 to TRBJ2-5; D unclear. Germline-derived CDR1 and CDR2 are MDHEN and SYDVKM. CDR3 size: 12 residues. The germline V and J ends were trimmed by 6 bases and 5 bases, with 10 bases remaining between them. CDR3 protein: CASRFSPETQYF. Written as DNA, the CDR3 is TGTGCCAGCAGGTTTTCACCGGAGACCCAGTACTTC.

In its sample, this clone was seen once. This chain connects TRBV7-2 to TRBJ1-2; the match to TRBD1 covers 7 bases. The CDR3 consists of 12 residues. Per the germline V gene, CDR1 is SGHTA and CDR2 is FQGNSA. Trimming at V came to 1 base and at J to 11 bases, leaving 4 bases not matched to a gene. The CDR3 reads CASSLEPTGYTF. In DNA form, the CDR3 reads TGTGCCAGCAGCTTAGAACCGACAGGGTACACCTTC.

The chain links TRBV15 to TRBJ2-5; 10 bases map to TRBD2. Trimming took 3 bases from V and 4 from J; bases not matched to a gene: 5. The CDR3 is 15 residues long. Germline assignment: CDR1 LNHNV and CDR2 YYDKDF (reference sequence). The CDR3 protein is CATSRSGGASETQYF. The DNA for the CDR3 is TGTGCCACCAGCAGGAGCGGGGGGGCGTCAGAGACCCAGTACTTC.

DNA for the CDR3: TGTGCCAGCAGAAGTTTCCAGAACACTGAAGCTTTCTTT. Encoded protein: CASRSFQNTEAFF. The V gene is TRBV5-6, the J gene TRBJ1-1; D is uncertain. Per germline, CDR1 SGHDT and CDR2 YYEEEE. V was cut by 5 bases and J by 1 base, with 9 bases left in between. The CDR3 sequence is 13 residues long.

The genes are TRBV27 and TRBJ2-7, with a weak D call TRBD2 (6 bases). Per the germline V gene, CDR1 is MNHEY and CDR2 is SMNVEV (reference sequence). The CDR3 has 13 residues. V lost 4 bases, J lost 2 bases, and 9 bases lay in between. This CDR3 is CASSSGLTYEQYF. The CDR3 DNA reads TGTGCCAGCAGTTCGGGACTTACCTACGAGCAGTACTTC.

This sequence joins TRBV5-1 and TRBJ1-3; possibly TRBD1 for D (5 bases). Germline-derived CDR1 and CDR2 are SGHRS and YFSETQ. V lost 0 bases, J lost 7 bases, and 11 bases lay in between. The CDR3 sequence is 14 residues long. CDR3 sequence (DNA): TGCGCCAGCAGCTTGGGTCAGGGAGTCAACACCATATATTTT. This gives the protein CASSLGQGVNTIYF.

This chain uses TRBV5-1 with TRBJ2-1; possibly TRBD2 for D (6 bases). Per the germline V gene, CDR1 is SGHRS and CDR2 is YFSETQ. The V end lost 0 bases, the J end lost 2 bases, and 12 bases lay between the germline ends. This CDR3 spans 16 amino acids. In nucleotides, the CDR3 is TGCGCCAGCAGCTTGGCCTGGGAGGTTACCTACAATGAGCAGTTCTTC. The encoded protein is CASSLAWEVTYNEQFF.

V usage is TRBV23-1 and J usage is TRBJ2-7; maybe TRBD1 (6 bases). TRBV23-1 is designated an ORF whose function remains uncertain. The CDR3 has 12 residues. The V gene lost 11 bases and the J gene lost 4 bases, with 15 bases spanning the gap. CDR3 amino acids: CAQGQLGYEQYF. The CDR3, as DNA: TGCGCCCAGGGGCAGTTGGGGTACGAGCAGTACTTC.

This chain uses TRBV29-1 with TRBJ2-2, with D tentatively TRBD1 (6 bases). This CDR3 region has 13 residues. CDR1 and CDR2 from the germline V gene are SQVTM and ANQGSEA. Trimming took off 6 bases at V and 0 bases at J, with 8 bases between the two ends. The CDR3 loop is CSVGQSNTGELFF. DNA for the CDR3: TGCAGCGTGGGACAATCGAACACCGGGGAGCTGTTTTTT.

The genes are TRBV11-2 and TRBJ1-4; D remains ambiguous. The CDR3 runs 15 residues. V was trimmed by 3 bases and J by 0 bases, leaving 8 bases between them. CDR1 and CDR2 from the germline V gene are SGHAT and FQNNGV. CDR3 nucleotides: TGTGCCAGCAGCTTCCGGCCTGCAACTAATGAAAAACTGTTTTTT. Translated: CASSFRPATNEKLFF.

The V and J genes are TRBV7-9 and TRBJ2-1, with D unresolved. Germline CDR1 and CDR2: SEHNR and FQNEAQ (reference sequence). CDR3 length: 12 amino acids. Between the trimmed V and J ends, which lost 1 base and 11 bases, there was a span of 9 bases. The DNA of the CDR3 is TGTGCCAGCAGCTTAGAAGGCCCAAAGCAGTTCTTC. Translating gives CASSLEGPKQFF.

The chain couples TRBV7-2 to TRBJ2-7; 7 positions match TRBD1. The CDR3 spans 14 residues. V was pared by 5 bases and J by 4 bases, with 8 bases of the junction left unmatched. Per the germline V gene, CDR1 is SGHTA and CDR2 is FQGNSA. CDR3 nucleotides: TGTGCCAGCAGCCAAAACAGGGGAGCATACGAGCAGTACTTC. Translating it yields CASSQNRGAYEQYF.